Here is one T cell receptor beta chain with its context. The sample originates from a study of blood T cell repertoires in COVID-19. For the study at large: The study drew acute and convalescent COVID-19 samples from the United States, Italy and Spain.

Trimming took off 2 bases at V and 3 bases at J, with 16 bases between the two ends. The CDR3 runs 15 residues. Looked up from germline, CDR1 is GTSNPN and CDR2 is SVGIG (reference sequence). Original processing methods: Nucleated cell counts were estimated from reference gene primer amplification. Method: immunoSEQ multiplex PCR; TCRdb's copy keeps in-frame clones and lacks some. V, J and clone size are those of that table, while D and trimming were read from the DNA. The table shows around 100,000 clones, with about 86% occurring only once. J is TRBJ1-2 and V is TRBV30, with a possible D match to TRBD1 (6 bases). The sample was peripheral blood. This receptor was taken from a human donor in a cohort sampled during active COVID-19. CDR3 nucleotides: TGTGCCTGGAGTAATACCCAGACAGGTTACTATGGCTACACCTTC. Its protein is CAWSNTQTGYYGYTF.